This is a list of T cell receptor beta chains from one sample in a study of shared clonotypes between healthy human individuals. Repertoires were generated with immunoSEQ multiplex PCR, while TCRdb's copy carries only in-frame clones and drops some. The repertoire holds about 730,000 clones, with 72% as singletons. Sequencing input: memory CD4+ T cells sorted from blood. These receptors all come from a woman in her twenties or thirties in good health. Each CDR3 is given with its conserved first and last residue.

V	J	CDR3
TRBV2	TRBJ2-3	CASSDLLTSTDTQYF
TRBV19	TRBJ2-5	CASSQQGRETQYF
TRBV28	TRBJ1-2	CASSLFPNSYGYTF
TRBV11-3	TRBJ2-7	CASSLSASGGRYF
TRBV4-1	TRBJ1-2	CASSPDPTGYGYTF
TRBV27	TRBJ1-1	CASSLSGLNTEAFF
TRBV5-1	TRBJ1-1	CASSLEARAGGTEAFF
TRBV11-2	TRBJ1-2	CASSLEGRGYTF
TRBV2	TRBJ2-2	CASRVAGTNTGELFF
TRBV5-1	TRBJ2-3	CASSLGGAQYF
TRBV2	TRBJ1-2	CASSDRGYGYTF
TRBV5-6	TRBJ2-3	CASSSWTEDIDTQYF
TRBV28	TRBJ2-1	CASSFGTYNEQFF
TRBV6-1	TRBJ1-2	CASSDQFTGAGYTF
TRBV7-9	TRBJ1-3	CASSLRGYSGNTIYF
TRBV28	TRBJ1-1	CASSSTGGGRIRNTEAFF
TRBV27	TRBJ2-3	CASSPNRDRVTDTQYF
TRBV5-4	TRBJ2-3	CASSLDSGTGTDTQYF
TRBV7-9	TRBJ2-1	CASSPHINEQFF
TRBV5-4	TRBJ2-7	CASSFTGTSGTSEQYF
TRBV19	TRBJ1-4	CASSIFPNGREHEKLFF
TRBV18	TRBJ2-3	CASSRDRGEDTQYF
TRBV12-5	TRBJ2-1	CASGTDSNEQFF
TRBV7-8	TRBJ2-7	CASSLGGLSSYEQYF
TRBV29-1	TRBJ1-2	CSVEGWDEDGYTF
TRBV7-3	TRBJ2-3	CASSPRDLRDTQYF
TRBV12-5	TRBJ2-1	CASGLWKGEQFF
TRBV4-1	TRBJ2-1	CASSPQTSHSSYNEQFF
TRBV2	TRBJ2-3	CASSGLAGGGDTQYF
TRBV4-1	TRBJ2-7	CASSQRSGGYYEQYF
TRBV19	TRBJ2-5	CASSIGLQETQYF
TRBV13	TRBJ2-3	CASSLVSRGVGRTDTQYF
TRBV7-2	TRBJ1-3	CASSLGGGTGVSGNTIYF
TRBV6-1	TRBJ1-2	CASSESPGPTFF
TRBV4-1	TRBJ2-7	CASSQDSVLLGEQYF
TRBV19	TRBJ2-3	CASSGQGRDTQYF
TRBV25-1	TRBJ1-5	CASRGDGNQPQHF
TRBV27	TRBJ1-6	CASRRDSGNNSPLHF
TRBV6-4	TRBJ2-1	CASSDRDSNEQFF
TRBV6-5	TRBJ1-5	CASTPYGRDQPQHF
TRBV30	TRBJ1-1	CAWSGTANTEAFF
TRBV5-1	TRBJ2-2	CASSPLGRGTDTGELFF
TRBV23-1	TRBJ1-3	CASMEQGRREDTIYF
TRBV5-1	TRBJ1-4	CASCSGTGALKLFF
TRBV18	TRBJ2-5	CASSPRNSQETQYF
TRBV28	TRBJ2-7	CASRSGVIYEQYF